This TCR beta chain is drawn from a study of cytomegalovirus exposure and HLA in healthy donors. Study-wide context: The approximately 120 validation repertoires, a later analysis reported, used the same platform as the roughly 730 repertoires from the first cohort. Overall study results and limits: In vitro, three CMV-associated chains proved specific for CMV antigens. Among TCR sequences, most were rare, though some public TCRs appeared in many donors. There were 164 TCR beta chains listed as cytomegalovirus-associated.

TCRdb's copy holds only in-frame clones and misses some; the assay was immunoSEQ multiplex PCR. The table includes some 200,000 clones, about nine tenths detected once. On this clone: The antigen remains unidentified.

Germline V CDR1 and CDR2: SGHRS, YFSETQ. The ends were cut back, 3 bases at V and 4 bases at J, with 16 bases in the middle. The CDR3 runs to 15 residues. V is TRBV5-1 and J is TRBJ1-1; D gene unclear. This TCR came from a woman aged 18-29 years in good health and CMV-seronegative. The sequencing input was PBMCs. The CDR3 loop reads CASSSLDGRSTEAFF. For the CDR3, the DNA is TGCGCCAGCAGCTCTCTGGACGGGAGGAGCACTGAAGCTTTCTTT. The whole variable domain, remainder taken from reference TRBV5-1 and TRBJ1-1, is KAGVTQTPRYLIKTRGQQVTLSCSPISGHRSVSWYQQTPGQGLQFLFEYFSETQRNKGNFPGRFSGRQFSNSRSEMNVSTLELGDSALYLCASSSLDGRSTEAFFGQGTRLTVV.